This T cell receptor (beta chain) was identified during a study of blood T cell repertoires in COVID-19. Study-level information: COVID-19 samples from acute and convalescent phases originated in the United States, Italy and Spain. T cells, B-cell-depleted T cells, or PBMCs provided the cDNA or gDNA that served as material.

In the original analysis: Amplified reference gene primers provided the basis for estimating nucleated cell counts. Repertoires were generated with immunoSEQ multiplex PCR, while TCRdb's copy carries only in-frame clones and drops some. Clonal size and the V and J genes are those of that table, whereas D and trimming came from the DNA. The sample includes around 260,000 clones, roughly 84% of them seen just once. Trimming pared 7 bases from V and 2 bases from J, leaving 9 bases between. This CDR3 comprises 14 residues. Germline V gives CDR1 MNHEY, CDR2 SMNVEV (reference sequence). Sequencing input: peripheral blood. This sequence was found in a man between 60 and 70 years old with acute or convalescent COVID-19. The V call is TRBV27, the J call TRBJ2-6, with D unresolved. The chain's CDR3 is CASMVVAGANVLTF. The CDR3, as DNA: TGTGCCAGCATGGTGGTAGCTGGGGCCAACGTCCTGACTTTC.